This T cell receptor beta chain stems from a study of cytomegalovirus exposure and HLA in healthy donors. General study results and limits: Later analysis associated a missense DCLRE1C variant with TCR beta V- and J-gene trimming.

PCR involved 60 Vbeta and 13 Jbeta primers. TCRdb keeps only in-frame clones here, not all; method: immunoSEQ multiplex PCR. The table has approximately 120,000 clones, around 82% seen once. As concerns this clone: Its antigen is undetermined. One end of the junction is discordant with germline, which a read error may explain.

The CDR3 has 15 residues. The germline gives CDR1 SGHRS, CDR2 YFSETQ. Sequencing used PBMCs. The TCR originated in a man aged 45-65 years in good health and CMV-seronegative. The chain employs TRBV5-1 and TRBJ2-7; 14 bases match TRBD2. The DNA for the CDR3 is TGCACCAGCAGCTTGGGACTAGCGGGAGCTTTCGAGCAGTACTTC. Its translation is CTSSLGLAGAFEQYF.